These 30 T cell receptor beta chains were sequenced from one sample in a study of shared clonotypes between healthy human individuals. It was CD45RO-negative cells, positively selected for CCR7, that made up naive CD8 cells, with terminally differentiated effector memory CD45RA+ cells excluded. TCRdb keeps only in-frame clones here, not all; method: immunoSEQ multiplex PCR. The sample has hundreds of thousands of clones, approximately 95% seen once. Source material: naive CD8+ T cells sorted from blood. The receptors come from a woman aged 30 to 39 in good health.

The chain couples TRBV6-1 to TRBJ2-7; 7 nucleotides agree with TRBD1. In germline, CDR1 is MNHNS, CDR2 SASEGT. The CDR3 has 14 residues. The V and J ends lost 6 bases and 2 bases, in that order; junction bases with no gene match: 7. CDR3 sequence reads: CASSPLGQAYEQYF. The CDR3 nucleotides are TGTGCCAGCAGCCCACTCGGACAGGCCTACGAGCAGTACTTC.

The chain combines TRBV11-2 with TRBJ2-1; tentative D call: TRBD1 (5 bases). The V end was cut by 1 base, the J end by 2 bases, with 18 bases between. Germline loops: CDR1 SGHAT, CDR2 FQNNGV. The CDR3 sequence is 18 residues long. CDR3 coding DNA: TGTGCCAGCAGCTTAGTTCGAGGCGCGCCAGGGCCCTACAATGAGCAGTTCTTC. This codes for CASSLVRGAPGPYNEQFF.

The chain combines TRBV19 with TRBJ2-7; D unresolved. Trimming removed 5 bases from V and 3 bases from J, with 14 bases in between. Looked up from germline, CDR1 is LNHDA and CDR2 is SQIVND (reference sequence). CDR3 length: 14 amino acids. CDR3 DNA: TGTGCCAGTAGTTCCATATCACCGGGCTACGAGCAGTACTTC. Residues: CASSSISPGYEQYF.

The rearrangement links TRBV28 to TRBJ2-3, with 13 bases matching TRBD2. This CDR3 region has 18 residues. CDR1 MDHEN and CDR2 SYDVKM come from the germline V gene. V was clipped by 3 bases and J by 2 bases; unmatched bases: 8. Written as DNA, the CDR3 is TGTGCCAGCAGTTTGATCCCCGGGACTAGCGGGATCACAGATACGCAGTATTTT. Its protein is CASSLIPGTSGITDTQYF.

The CDR3 region has the DNA TGTGCCAGCAGGGGGCAGGAAAACATTCAGTACTTC. Translated, it gives CASRGQENIQYF. The chain links TRBV28 to TRBJ2-4; TRBD1 is a possible D gene (5 bases). The length of the CDR3 is 12 residues. Trimming pared 6 bases from V and 5 bases from J, leaving 8 bases between. In germline, CDR1 is MDHEN, CDR2 SYDVKM. The full variable domain, rest sourced from reference TRBV28 and TRBJ2-4, is DVKVTQSSRYLVKRTGEKVFLECVQDMDHENMFWYRQDPGLGLRLIYFSYDVKMKEKGDIPEGYSVSREKKERFSLILESASTNQTSMYLCASRGQENIQYFGAGTRLSVL.

This rearrangement joins TRBV27 to TRBJ1-1; D not resolved. V lost 3 bases to trimming and J lost 1 base, with 6 bases between them. CDR3 length equals 13 residues. Germline V CDR1 and CDR2: MNHEY, SMNVEV (reference sequence). As DNA, the CDR3 is TGTGCCAGCAGTTTGAAGGGGAACACTGAAGCTTTCTTT. It is translated as CASSLKGNTEAFF.

The rearrangement joins TRBV25-1 to TRBJ2-7; 7 nucleotides align to TRBD2. This CDR3 is built from 16 residues. V lost 4 bases to trimming and J lost 3 bases; unmatched junction nucleotides: 12. Germline V gene lookup returns CDR1 MGHDK and CDR2 SYGVNS. The DNA for the CDR3 is TGTGCCAGCAGTGGGGTTGTCGGCAGGGACTACTACGAGCAGTACTTC. Protein: CASSGVVGRDYYEQYF.

The chain uses TRBV27 and TRBJ2-7, with a weak D call TRBD1 (6 bases). CDR1 MNHEY and CDR2 SMNVEV come from the germline V gene (reference sequence). Trimming removed 2 bases from V and 4 bases from J, with 9 bases in between. The CDR3 has 13 amino acids. DNA for the CDR3: TGTGCCAGCAGTTTAGAAACAGGGTACGAGCAGTACTTC. It is translated as CASSLETGYEQYF.

This chain links TRBV2 with TRBJ2-1, with a tentative D call TRBD2 (5 bases). The CDR3 is 13 residues long. V gave up 4 bases and J gave up 6 bases, with 10 bases separating them. The germline CDR1 and CDR2 sequences are SNHLY and FYNNEI. The CDR3 nucleotides are TGTGCCAGCAGTGTCGGTAGCGTCAATGAGCAGTTCTTC. The encoded protein is CASSVGSVNEQFF.

The chain recombines TRBV28 with TRBJ2-7; D is perhaps TRBD2 (6 bases). V was cut by 3 bases and J by 0 bases, with 12 bases left in between. The germline V gene has CDR1 MDHEN and CDR2 SYDVKM. CDR3 size: 15 residues. CDR3 residues: CASSFWEESSYEQYF. The CDR3 nucleotides are TGTGCCAGCAGTTTCTGGGAGGAAAGCTCCTACGAGCAGTACTTC.

This clone occurred a few times. The rearrangement joins TRBV5-4 to TRBJ2-1, with D unresolved. CDR1 is SGHNT and CDR2 is YYREEE in the germline V gene (reference sequence). This CDR3 contains 11 residues. The ends were cut back, 5 bases at V and 9 bases at J, with 9 bases in the middle. For the CDR3, the DNA is TGTGCCAGCAGATTATTAGGTGAGCAGTTCTTC. Translation: CASRLLGEQFF. Full variable domain (missing parts from reference TRBV5-4 and TRBJ2-1): ETGVTQSPTHLIKTRGQQVTLRCSSQSGHNTVSWYQQALGQGPQFIFQYYREEENGRGNFPPRFSGLQFPNYSSELNVNALELDDSALYLCASRLLGEQFFGPGTRLTVL.

The rearrangement joins TRBV29-1 to TRBJ1-2, with D possibly being TRBD1 (5 bases). V lost 2 bases and J 8 bases, leaving 12 bases between the germline ends. The CDR3 covers 12 residues. Germline V gene lookup returns CDR1 SQVTM and CDR2 ANQGSEA. This CDR3 is CSVEQGGRGYTF. The CDR3 coding sequence is TGCAGCGTTGAACAGGGAGGAAGGGGCTACACCTTC.

The rearrangement uses TRBV28 and TRBJ2-1; D remains ambiguous. The CDR3 extends over 15 amino acids. CDR1 MDHEN and CDR2 SYDVKM come from the germline V gene. The V end lost 3 bases, the J end lost 2 bases, and 11 bases lay between the germline ends. For the CDR3, the DNA is TGTGCCAGCAGTTTTGTCGGAGCTACCTACAATGAGCAGTTCTTC. As protein: CASSFVGATYNEQFF.

As to this clone: The same CDR3 also results from other DNA sequences found in this sample. CDR3 residues: CASSSLAGGYEQYF. CDR3 nucleotide sequence: TGTGCCAGCAGTTCCCTAGCGGGAGGCTACGAGCAGTACTTC. The rearrangement links TRBV27 to TRBJ2-7, with 11 nucleotides matching TRBD2. Germline loops: CDR1 MNHEY, CDR2 SMNVEV (reference sequence). The CDR3 consists of 14 residues. The junction had 2 bases not matched to a gene; V was cut back by 4 bases and J by 3 bases.

The genes are TRBV5-4 and TRBJ2-1; 9 bases align to TRBD1. J lost 8 bases, V lost 0 bases, and 3 bases had no gene match. Per the germline V gene, CDR1 is SGHNT and CDR2 is YYREEE (reference sequence). The CDR3 length is 14 residues. Here the CDR3 DNA reads TGTGCCAGCAGCTTGGAGGGACAGGGTCATGAGCAGTTCTTC. Its protein is CASSLEGQGHEQFF.

This sequence joins TRBV7-7 and TRBJ2-7, with D uncertain. Trimming took 5 bases from V and 4 from J, leaving 12 bases between them. This CDR3 has 13 amino acids. Germline-derived CDR1 and CDR2 are SSHAT and FNYEAQ (reference sequence). CDR3 nucleotides: TGTGCCAGCAGCGACCGGTTAAATTACGAGCAGTACTTC. Amino acid sequence: CASSDRLNYEQYF.

This chain joins TRBV28 and TRBJ2-3; D ambiguous. The ends were cut back, 6 bases at V and 0 bases at J, with 4 bases in the middle. The CDR3 is 12 amino acids. The germline V gene has CDR1 MDHEN and CDR2 SYDVKM. CDR3 nucleotides: TGTGCCAGCAGCGGGAGCACAGATACGCAGTATTTT. It codes for CASSGSTDTQYF.

This clone was observed a handful of times. The chain has TRBV6-5 and TRBJ1-5, with D tentatively TRBD1 (5 bases). Trimming stripped 2 bases from V and 5 bases from J, with 7 bases between. Germline assignment: CDR1 MNHEY and CDR2 SVGAGI. CDR3 length: 13 residues. CDR3 sequence: CASSYDRHQPQHF. The CDR3 coding sequence is TGTGCCAGCAGTTACGACAGACATCAGCCCCAGCATTTT.

This clone was recorded only once. The J gene is TRBJ1-1, the V gene TRBV27, with no clear D. CDR1 and CDR2 from the germline V gene are MNHEY and SMNVEV (reference sequence). Trimming stripped 2 bases from V and 1 base from J, with 11 bases between. This CDR3 region has 15 residues. CDR3 residues: CASSLKMARNTEAFF. DNA for the CDR3: TGTGCCAGCAGTTTAAAAATGGCACGGAACACTGAAGCTTTCTTT.

This rearrangement joins TRBV2 to TRBJ2-6, with TRBD1 identical over 9 bases. CDR1 and CDR2 from the germline V gene are SNHLY and FYNNEI. This CDR3 is 15 amino acids long. The ends lost 7 bases at V and 5 bases at J; junction bases unmatched: 6. CDR3 coding DNA: TGTGCCAGCACTGGAGGGACAGGGAGGGCCAACGTCCTGACTTTC. It encodes CASTGGTGRANVLTF.

The genes are TRBV10-2 and TRBJ2-7; D is possibly TRBD1 (6 bases). The CDR3 has 15 residues. The germline CDR1 and CDR2 sequences are WSHSY and SAAADI. Between the trimmed V and J ends, which lost 2 bases and 1 base, there was a span of 12 bases. The CDR3 reads CASSEVTGRSYEQYF. CDR3 DNA: TGCGCCAGCAGTGAGGTAACAGGGAGATCCTACGAGCAGTACTTC.

The chain employs TRBV4-1 and TRBJ1-6; D unresolved. There are 16 residues in the CDR3. V was pared by 1 base and J by 7 bases, with 14 bases between. In germline, CDR1 is MGHRA, CDR2 YSYEKL. The CDR3 bases are TGCGCCAGCAGCCAAGGGATCCTTACTTGGAATTCACCCCTCCACTTT. It encodes CASSQGILTWNSPLHF.

V gene TRBV27 combines with J gene TRBJ2-7, with D maybe TRBD1 (5 bases). The ends were cut back, 5 bases at V and 7 bases at J, with 15 bases in the middle. The germline CDR1 and CDR2 sequences are MNHEY and SMNVEV (reference sequence). This CDR3 is 13 amino acids long. CDR3 sequence reads: CASSHLQGEEQYF. The DNA for the CDR3 is TGTGCCAGCAGTCACCTCCAGGGCGAGGAGCAGTACTTC.

The genes are TRBV5-1 and TRBJ2-3; D is unclear. Trimming left V 0 bases short and J 5 bases short, with 4 bases between. CDR1 and CDR2 (germline): SGHRS, YFSETQ. The CDR3 loop spans 12 amino acids. The CDR3 DNA sequence: TGCGCCAGCAGCTTGGAACTAGATACGCAGTATTTT. It codes for CASSLELDTQYF.

Here the CDR3 DNA reads TGCAGCGCCGCCACTAGCGGGAGTTCAAGCGAGCAGTACTTC. Protein: CSAATSGSSSEQYF. The rearrangement uses TRBV29-1 and TRBJ2-7, with 11 bases identical to TRBD2. Germline trimming cut 7 bases from V and 6 bases from J; bases unmatched to any gene: 11. CDR1 is SQVTM and CDR2 is ANQGSEA in the germline V gene. The CDR3 consists of 14 residues.

The rearrangement joins TRBV2 to TRBJ2-7; TRBD2 agrees at 10 bases. The CDR3 extends over 16 amino acids. The germline CDR1 and CDR2 sequences are SNHLY and FYNNEI. The V and J ends lost 3 bases and 4 bases, in that order; junction bases with no gene match: 9. The chain's CDR3 is CASSDRGGTSVYEQYF. The CDR3, as DNA: TGTGCCAGCAGTGACCGAGGGGGGACTAGCGTATACGAGCAGTACTTC.

The genes are TRBV2 and TRBJ2-1; TRBD2 might be the D (6 bases). This CDR3 has 14 amino acids. V was trimmed by 6 bases and J by 2 bases, leaving 11 bases between them. Germline loops: CDR1 SNHLY, CDR2 FYNNEI. CDR3 DNA: TGTGCCAGCAGCGGACCGGGGGCCTACAATGAGCAGTTCTTC. Its translation is CASSGPGAYNEQFF.

The chain has TRBV5-6 and TRBJ1-1, with no clear D. The V gene's germline CDR1 is SGHDT and CDR2 YYEEEE. This CDR3 has 12 residues. V lost 3 bases to trimming and J lost 10 bases, with 13 bases between them. CDR3 sequence: CASSSSGWGAFF. CDR3 DNA sequence: TGTGCCAGCAGCTCCTCCGGTTGGGGAGCTTTCTTT.

The rearrangement uses TRBV2 and TRBJ2-1, with 10 bases identical to TRBD2. CDR3 length: 15 amino acids. V dropped 8 bases and J dropped 7; count of bases not matched to a gene: 11. The germline gives CDR1 SNHLY, CDR2 FYNNEI. For the CDR3, the DNA is TGTGCCAGCGATGGAGCGGGAGGGCCGAGTAATGAGCAGTTCTTC. The encoded protein is CASDGAGGPSNEQFF.

The chain carries TRBV19 and TRBJ2-1, with D perhaps given as TRBD1 or TRBD2 (5 bases each). Germline CDR1 LNHDA, CDR2 SQIVND (reference sequence). Trimming took 3 bases from V and 13 from J, leaving 13 bases between them. The CDR3 covers 12 residues. The CDR3 DNA sequence: TGTGCCAGTAGTATCGGGGTGGGGCTACAGTTCTTC. Its protein is CASSIGVGLQFF.